This T cell receptor beta chain originates from a study of blood T cell repertoires in COVID-19. TCRdb's copy holds only in-frame clones and misses some; the assay was immunoSEQ multiplex PCR. The table includes 250,000 or so clones, around nine tenths detected once. The V end was cut by 0 bases, the J end by 11 bases, with 8 bases between. Germline V lookup: CDR1 MNHEY, CDR2 SVGEGT. The CDR3 length is 13 residues. Sequencing was done on a sample of PBMCs or T cells enriched from blood (not recorded which). The receptor was derived from a woman between 18 and 29 years old who had recovered from COVID-19. The rearrangement uses TRBV6-2 or TRBV6-3 and TRBJ1-6; D not resolved. The CDR3 is CASSYSTETPLHF. In nucleotides, the CDR3 is TGTGCCAGCAGTTACTCGACGGAGACACCCCTCCACTTT.